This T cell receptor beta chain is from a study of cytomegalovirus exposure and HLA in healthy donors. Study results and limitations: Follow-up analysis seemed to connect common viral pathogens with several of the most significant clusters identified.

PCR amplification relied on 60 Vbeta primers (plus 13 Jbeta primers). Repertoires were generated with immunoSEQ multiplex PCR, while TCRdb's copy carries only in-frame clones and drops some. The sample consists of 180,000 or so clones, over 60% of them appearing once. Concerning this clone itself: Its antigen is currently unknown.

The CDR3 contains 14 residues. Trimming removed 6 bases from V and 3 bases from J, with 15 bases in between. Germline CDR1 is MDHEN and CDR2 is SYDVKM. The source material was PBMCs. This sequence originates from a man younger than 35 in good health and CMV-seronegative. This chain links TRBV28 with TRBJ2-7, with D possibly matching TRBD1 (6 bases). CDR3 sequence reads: CASSQDSAIYEQYF. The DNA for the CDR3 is TGTGCCAGCAGCCAGGACAGCGCGATCTACGAGCAGTACTTC. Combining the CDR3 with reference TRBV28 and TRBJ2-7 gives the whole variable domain DVKVTQSSRYLVKRTGEKVFLECVQDMDHENMFWYRQDPGLGLRLIYFSYDVKMKEKGDIPEGYSVSREKKERFSLILESASTNQTSMYLCASSQDSAIYEQYFGPGTRLTVT.